The source of this T cell receptor beta chain is a study of CD8+ T cells in alopecia areata. Study-level findings and limits: Clonality in lesional scalp, especially alopecia totalis/universalis, exceeded that of normal scalp. Patients shared TCRs less clearly than mice did, possibly owing to HLA.

The CDR3 has 15 residues. Germline values: CDR1 MNHEY, CDR2 SMNVEV (reference sequence). Trimming at V came to 4 bases and at J to 10 bases, leaving 12 bases not matched to a gene. Treatment here: oral pan-JAK inhibitor, 5-10 mg twice daily. Concerning this clone itself: The antigen is not known.

TCR sequencing used cDNA made by reverse transcription of extracted RNA. Sequencing used immunoSEQ multiplex PCR; TCRdb keeps in-frame clones, though not all of them. This sample has 75,000 to 85,000 clones, with 60% to 70% found just once. The sequence was obtained from a human donor with alopecia areata. Sequencing used CD8+ T cells sorted from blood, obtained at week 24, from a patient treated with tofacitinib. V and J are TRBV27 and TRBJ1-4; 7 bases are a match to TRBD1. DNA for the CDR3: TGTGCCAGCAGTTATTCGACAGGGTCGGGTGGAAAACTGTTTTTT. Its translation: CASSYSTGSGGKLFF.